Detailed here is one TCR beta chain. Its recognized antigen is unknown. Base-call qualities are not available, and no considerably larger clone is one nucleotide away. Germline trimming: 4 bases from V, 5 bases from J; junction bases outside gene matches: 19. The germline V gene (reference sequence) yields DFQATT for CDR1 and SNEGSKA for CDR2. Counted from cysteine to phenylalanine, this CDR3 has 18 amino acids. Only the CDR3 portion is preserved as DNA: 54 bases, with reading frame beginning at the first base. Donors were under 40 systemically healthy Caucasian individuals from Russia aged roughly 6 to 100 years. Each donor gave 8 to 10 milliliters of peripheral blood, collected into EDTA-treated Vacutainer tubes. Ficoll-Paque density-gradient centrifugation was used to isolate PBMCs, with at least 6.5 million per sample. Trizol reagent was used to extract total RNA from PBMCs, with at least 6 micrograms per sample. For every donor, an aliquot of PBMCs went through flow cytometry to measure the percentages of naive CD45RAhigh/CD27high T cells.

This record belongs to a study of blood T cells in healthy people across ages (dated by TCRdb to about 2015). For the wider study: In model experiments, roughly one uniquely barcoded TCR beta cDNA molecule per two T cells was captured by template switching. To track age-related changes in TCR beta repertoire diversity, the study relied on deep sequencing normalized with unique cDNA molecular identifiers. The donors were divided into four age groups: young (average approximately 17 years), middle-aged (under 40), aged (approximately 64) and long-lived (roughly 86). To avoid experimental bias, donors of different ages were spread randomly across the sequencing lanes. For two donors (one aged 18 to 30 and one aged 80 or older), the study analyzed two additional independent replicas of 1 million unique cDNA reads from the same blood draw.

The library came from 5' RACE. TCRdb shows the sequencer as Illumina HiSeq 2500. A second PCR of roughly 7 to 12 cycles was performed with a sample-barcoded 5' primer and a J-beta primer mix. A template-switch 5' adaptor carrying 12 random nucleotides introduced a unique molecular identifier onto each TCR beta cDNA molecule. Each sample yielded at least 3 million CDR3-containing paired-end reads. First-strand cDNA synthesis was performed from all RNA using the Mint cDNA synthesis kit, with priming by a TRBC-specific oligonucleotide. After uracil-DNA glycosylase treatment, a first 18-cycle PCR used universal primers M1SS and BC2_uni_R on all cDNA. As for how the authors treated the data: Each sample was normalized by randomly selecting 1 million high-quality reads, each carrying a distinct molecular identifier. Instead of being binned into consensus sequences, reads that shared molecular identifiers were thrown out. MiTCR, run with a Q25 quality threshold and the strictest error-elimination algorithm, handled CDR3 identification, clonotype clustering and error correction. A nonparametric unseen species model with Euler transformation was used to estimate lower-bound total TCR beta diversity. Through fastp at Q25 and MiXCR, TCRdb rebuilt clones from the public reads, retaining in-frame beta chains. When rows share a CDR3 protein, they turn into one entry using the most common DNA and genes. V and J calls and clone size were set by TCRdb, not the authors. The sample contains approximately 1.5 million distinct CDR3 sequences, roughly two fifths of them found a single time. Over 3.5% of the sample lies in the top ten.

Paper-wide results and their limitations: Observed TCR beta diversity per million T cells fell roughly linearly with age, and a significant reduction was already apparent by age around 39. There was a strong correlation between observed TCR beta diversity and the percentage of naive T cells measured by flow cytometry. The CMV infection status of donors was not known, potentially confounding age-related changes in expanded clonotypes. Estimates of total diversity based on one million sequenced T cells were regarded as lower bounds and as underestimates. The long-lived group showed more naive CD4+ T cells, fewer expanded clones and increased TCR diversity than the aged group, suggesting age selection. Because profiling used bulk unsorted PBMCs, naive and antigen-experienced compartments could not be compared conclusively.

The chain links TRBV20-1 with TRBJ1-5, with 8 bases in between that match TRBD1. The specimen sequenced was blood. The sequence came from a young woman in good health. The nucleotide sequence is TGCAGTGCTACAGCGGGATACAGTAGGGACAGGAGGTATCAGCCCCAGCATTTT. Its amino acids are CSATAGYSRDRRYQPQHF.